The entry below describes one TCR beta chain. This CDR3 comprises 12 residues. V was trimmed by 6 bases and J by 2 bases, leaving 7 bases between them. In germline, CDR1 is LNHDA, CDR2 SQIVND (reference sequence). Measured with immunoSEQ multiplex PCR; TCRdb has only the in-frame clones, and not every one. Among some 270,000 clones listed, roughly 88% were seen once. This sample is drawn from a study of blood T cell repertoires in COVID-19. Study-level background: Samples came from the United States, Italy and Spain, spanning acute and convalescent COVID-19.

The chain carries TRBV19 and TRBJ2-5, with D possibly TRBD2 on 6 matching bases. The sequence was obtained from a woman aged 30 to 39 who had recovered from COVID-19. The sample was PBMCs or T cells enriched from blood (not recorded which). The CDR3 region is CASSGGQETQYF. CDR3 nucleotides: TGTGCCAGTAGCGGGGGTCAAGAGACCCAGTACTTC.